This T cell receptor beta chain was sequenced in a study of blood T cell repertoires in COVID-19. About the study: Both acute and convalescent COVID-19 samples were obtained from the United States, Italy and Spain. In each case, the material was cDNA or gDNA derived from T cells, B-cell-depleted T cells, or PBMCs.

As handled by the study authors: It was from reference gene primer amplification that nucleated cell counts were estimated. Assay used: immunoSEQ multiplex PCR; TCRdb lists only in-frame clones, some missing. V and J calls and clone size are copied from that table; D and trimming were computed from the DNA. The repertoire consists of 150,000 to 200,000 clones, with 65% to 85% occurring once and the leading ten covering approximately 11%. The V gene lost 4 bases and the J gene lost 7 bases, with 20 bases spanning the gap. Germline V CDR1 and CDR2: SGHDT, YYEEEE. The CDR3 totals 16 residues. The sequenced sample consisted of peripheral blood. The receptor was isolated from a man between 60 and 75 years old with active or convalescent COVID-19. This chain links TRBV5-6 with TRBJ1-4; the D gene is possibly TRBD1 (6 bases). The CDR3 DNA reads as TGTGCCAGCAGCCCCCCGCTAGGGAGCAGGGGTGAAAAACTGTTTTTT. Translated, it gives CASSPPLGSRGEKLFF.